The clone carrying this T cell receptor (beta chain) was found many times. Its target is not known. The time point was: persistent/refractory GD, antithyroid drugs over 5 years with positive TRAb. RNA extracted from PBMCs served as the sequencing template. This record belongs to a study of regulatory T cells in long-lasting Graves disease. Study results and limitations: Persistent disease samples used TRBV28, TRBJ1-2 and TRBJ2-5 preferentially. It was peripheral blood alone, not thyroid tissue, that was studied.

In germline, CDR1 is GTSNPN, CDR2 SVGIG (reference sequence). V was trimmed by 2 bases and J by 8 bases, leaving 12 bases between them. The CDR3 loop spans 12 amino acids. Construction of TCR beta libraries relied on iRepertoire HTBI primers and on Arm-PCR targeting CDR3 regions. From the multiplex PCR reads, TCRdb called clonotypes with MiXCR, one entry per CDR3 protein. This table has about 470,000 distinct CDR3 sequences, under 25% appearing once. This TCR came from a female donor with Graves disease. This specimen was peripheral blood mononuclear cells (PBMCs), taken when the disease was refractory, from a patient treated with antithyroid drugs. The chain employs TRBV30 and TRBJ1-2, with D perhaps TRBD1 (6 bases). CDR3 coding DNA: TGTGCCTGGAGTCCTACAGGGAGAGGCTACACCTTC. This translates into CAWSPTGRGYTF.